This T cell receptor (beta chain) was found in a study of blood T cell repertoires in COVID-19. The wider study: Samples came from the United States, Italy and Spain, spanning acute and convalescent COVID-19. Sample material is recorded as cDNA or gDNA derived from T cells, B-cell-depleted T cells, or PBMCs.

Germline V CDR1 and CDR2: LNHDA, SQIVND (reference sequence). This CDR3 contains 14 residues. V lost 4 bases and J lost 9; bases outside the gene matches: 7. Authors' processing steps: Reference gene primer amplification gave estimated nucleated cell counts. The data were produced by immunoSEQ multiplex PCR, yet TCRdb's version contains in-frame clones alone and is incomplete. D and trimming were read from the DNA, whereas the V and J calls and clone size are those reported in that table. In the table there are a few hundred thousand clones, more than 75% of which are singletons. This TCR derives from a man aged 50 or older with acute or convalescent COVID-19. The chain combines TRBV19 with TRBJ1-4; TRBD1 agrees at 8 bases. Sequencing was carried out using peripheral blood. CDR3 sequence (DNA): TGTGCCAGTAGTAGTACCGGGACAGGAAAAAAACTGTTTTTT. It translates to CASSSTGTGKKLFF.